The 4 T cell receptor beta chains presented below share a single source sample, sequenced in a study of patients and donors after allogeneic stem cell transplantation. Each CDR3 protein gets one entry after TCRdb re-called the RT-PCR reads with MiXCR. The sample includes tens of thousands of distinct CDR3 sequences, about a quarter of them seen just once. Material: blood, either unsorted or a sorted T cell fraction (not recorded which). The receptors were gathered from a human donor who was either an allogeneic HSCT recipient or a stem cell or donor lymphocyte infusion donor (not recorded which). It is not recorded whose cells these are; they may come from a transplant donor.

This clonotype was detected ten times or more. The rearrangement uses TRBV20-1 and TRBJ1-5; TRBD1 matches 8 bases. Germline V gives CDR1 DFQATT, CDR2 SNEGSKA (reference sequence). The CDR3 length is 14 residues. Unmatched junction bases numbered 9, after V lost 6 bases and J lost 5 bases. The CDR3 here is CSARDRRLDQPQHF. CDR3 nucleotide sequence: TGCAGTGCCCGGGACAGGAGGCTTGATCAGCCCCAGCATTTT.

The V gene is TRBV6-5, the J gene TRBJ1-5, with 10 bases matching TRBD1. From germline, CDR1 is MNHEY and CDR2 SVGAGI. V shed 2 bases, J shed 3 bases, and the junction held 1 base outside the gene matches. This CDR3 has 15 amino acids. The CDR3 coding sequence is TGTGCCAGCAGTTACGGGACAGGGGTCAATCAGCCCCAGCATTTT. It yields the protein CASSYGTGVNQPQHF.

The chain combines TRBV5-1 with TRBJ1-1; D ambiguous. CDR1 SGHRS and CDR2 YFSETQ come from the germline V gene. This CDR3 contains 15 residues. V dropped 0 bases and J dropped 0 bases, with 9 bases sitting between them. CDR3 loop: CASSLASVVNTEAFF. The CDR3 DNA is TGCGCCAGCAGCTTGGCCTCAGTGGTGAACACTGAAGCTTTCTTT.

The rearrangement uses TRBV12-3 or TRBV12-4 and TRBJ2-7; 9 bases fit TRBD1. The CDR3 sequence is 13 residues long. V gave up 5 bases and J gave up 6 bases; unmatched junction bases: 5. Here the CDR3 reads CASSRDRVSEQYF. The CDR3 DNA reads as TGTGCCAGCAGTCGGGACAGGGTTTCCGAGCAGTACTTC.